The present TCR beta chain was sequenced within a study of T cells expressing NK-cell markers. The CDR3 length is 11 residues. Each CDR3 protein gets one entry in TCRdb, which reprocessed the 5' RACE reads and gives no DNA. The sample includes hundreds of thousands of distinct CDR3 sequences. The TCR originated in a man aged 18-30 years in good health. V usage is TRBV12-3 or TRBV12-4 and J usage is TRBJ1-4. The sequenced sample was blood T cells: a sorted CD56 or NKG2C T cell subset, CD4+ or CD8+ T cells, or bulk PBMC T cells (not recorded which). CDR3 in amino acids: CASTPNEKLFF.